These T cell receptor beta chains were read from a single sample in a study of cytomegalovirus exposure and HLA in healthy donors. The repertoire was sequenced with immunoSEQ multiplex PCR; TCRdb's copy has only in-frame clones and lacks some. Its table lists 100,000 to 150,000 clones. The sequenced sample consisted of PBMCs. The origin of the receptors is a woman in her forties in good health and CMV-seronegative. Both conserved end residues are part of each CDR3. D genes are given only for firm matches.

CDR3 protein,CDR3 DNA,D gene,CDR3 length,J gene,V gene
CASSHRGTAYNEQFF,TGCGCCAGCAGCCACCGAGGGACAGCTTACAATGAGCAGTTCTTC,TRBD1,15,TRBJ2-1,TRBV4-1
CASEKRGGTGELFF,TGTGCCAGCGAGAAGCGGGGGGGAACCGGGGAGCTGTTTTTT,TRBD2,14,TRBJ2-2,TRBV6-5
CASSPGTGKVNYGYTF,TGTGCCAGTAGTCCCGGGACAGGGAAAGTCAACTATGGCTACACCTTC,TRBD1,16,TRBJ1-2,TRBV19
CATRRGPNTEAFF,TGTGCCACTCGGCGGGGCCCGAACACTGAAGCTTTCTTT,-,13,TRBJ1-1,TRBV10-3
CASSLWPAETQYF,TGTGCCAGCAGCTTATGGCCAGCGGAGACCCAGTACTTC,-,13,TRBJ2-5,TRBV13
CASSLFQGARNEQFF,TGTGCCAGCAGTTTGTTTCAGGGGGCCCGCAATGAGCAGTTCTTC,TRBD1,15,TRBJ2-1,TRBV27
CASSISTGYSGNTIYF,TGTGCCAGTAGTATATCTACGGGTTATTCTGGAAACACCATATATTTT,-,16,TRBJ1-3,TRBV19
CASSTQATFMNTEAFF,TGTGCCAGCAGCACACAGGCGACGTTCATGAACACTGAAGCTTTCTTT,-,16,TRBJ1-1,TRBV7-6
CASSSAGTGNTEAFF,TGCGCCAGCAGCTCTGCCGGGACAGGGAACACTGAAGCTTTCTTT,TRBD1,15,TRBJ1-1,TRBV5-1
CASSLGSRVHGYTF,TGTGCCAGCAGCTTAGGATCCAGGGTTCATGGCTACACCTTC,-,14,TRBJ1-2,TRBV11-2
CASSPPSYNSPLHF,TGTGCCAGCTCACCACCAAGCTACAATTCACCCCTCCACTTT,-,14,TRBJ1-6,TRBV18
CASSPGSGNQPQHF,TGTGCCAGCTCACCAGGCAGTGGCAATCAGCCCCAGCATTTT,-,14,TRBJ1-5,TRBV18
CASSPGLAGFTDTQYF,TGTGCCAGCAGCCCCGGACTAGCGGGGTTCACAGATACGCAGTATTTT,TRBD2,16,TRBJ2-3,TRBV4-2
CATSRDLAVPQAFF,TGTGCCACCAGCAGAGATTTGGCAGTCCCTCAAGCTTTCTTT,-,14,TRBJ1-1,TRBV15
CASSESPNLDMISNQPQHF,TGCGCCAGCAGTGAGTCCCCAAACCTCGACATGATTAGCAATCAGCCCCAGCATTTT,-,19,TRBJ1-5,TRBV10-1
CASSLLAGIETQYF,TGTGCCAGCAGCTTGTTGGCGGGGATTGAGACCCAGTACTTC,-,14,TRBJ2-5,TRBV5-4
CASSLRAHNEQFF,TGTGCCAGCAGCTTAAGGGCTCACAATGAGCAGTTCTTC,-,13,TRBJ2-1,TRBV7-3
CASSETGAGGDYGYTF,TGTGCCAGCAGTGAAACGGGGGCAGGGGGCGACTATGGCTACACCTTC,TRBD1,16,TRBJ1-2,TRBV25-1
CASKRGEDYGYTF,TGTGCCAGTAAACGGGGGGAGGACTATGGCTACACCTTC,-,13,TRBJ1-2,TRBV19
CASSGDMNTEAFF,TGTGCCAGCAGTGGGGACATGAACACTGAAGCTTTCTTT,-,13,TRBJ1-1,TRBV2
CASSLTERLYF,TGTGCCAGCAGTTTAACGGAGCGGTTGTACTTC,-,11,TRBJ2-4,TRBV28
CASSFEAGVAFF,TGTGCCAGCAGCTTTGAGGCTGGTGTCGCTTTCTTT,-,12,TRBJ1-1,TRBV7-3
CASSLNRADTQYF,TGTGCCAGCAGTTTAAACAGGGCAGATACGCAGTATTTT,-,13,TRBJ2-3,TRBV2
CASSPPDVTGWYEQYF,TGTGCCAGCTCACCACCGGACGTGACAGGGTGGTACGAGCAGTACTTC,TRBD1,16,TRBJ2-7,TRBV18
CATIQGSEAFF,TGTGCCACCATACAGGGATCTGAAGCTTTCTTT,-,11,TRBJ1-1,TRBV7-9
CASSFGRSSNQPQHF,TGTGCCAGCAGTTTCGGCAGGTCGAGCAATCAGCCCCAGCATTTT,-,15,TRBJ1-5,TRBV28
CASSYLTEAFF,TGTGCCAGCAGTTATCTCACTGAAGCTTTCTTT,-,11,TRBJ1-1,TRBV6-5
CASSGGGLIQPQHF,TGTGCCAGCAGTGGGGGGGGATTGATACAGCCCCAGCATTTT,-,14,TRBJ1-5,TRBV28
CASSGGRDRGQYF,TGTGCCAGCAGCGGCGGGAGGGACAGGGGGCAGTATTTT,-,13,TRBJ2-3,TRBV28
CASSWRAGATNYGYTF,TGTGCCAGTAGCTGGAGGGCAGGCGCCACTAACTATGGCTACACCTTC,-,16,TRBJ1-2,TRBV19
CASSLAQRGDTGELFF,TGCGCCAGCAGCTTGGCCCAGCGGGGGGACACCGGGGAGCTGTTTTTT,TRBD2,16,TRBJ2-2,TRBV5-1
CASSGLDILPTAGANVLTF,TGTGCCAGCAGTGGGTTGGACATTCTCCCTACGGCTGGGGCCAACGTCCTGACTTTC,-,19,TRBJ2-6,TRBV2
CASNLREGRDTEAFF,TGTGCCAGCAACCTTAGGGAGGGTCGCGACACTGAAGCTTTCTTT,-,15,TRBJ1-1,TRBV7-3
CASIGTVYQPQHF,TGTGCCAGCATAGGGACAGTATATCAGCCCCAGCATTTT,TRBD1,13,TRBJ1-5,TRBV6-1
CASSWTTQGGTEAFF,TGCGCCAGCAGCTGGACAACACAGGGGGGCACTGAAGCTTTCTTT,TRBD1,15,TRBJ1-1,TRBV5-1
CASGFRGLGANVLTF,TGTGCCAGCGGTTTCAGGGGGCTTGGGGCCAACGTCCTGACTTTC,TRBD1,15,TRBJ2-6,TRBV6-5
CARSGTDTSYEQYF,TGTGCCAGAAGCGGAACGGACACATCCTACGAGCAGTACTTC,-,14,TRBJ2-7,TRBV5-3
CASSQDTANTEAFF,TGCGCCAGCAGCCAAGATACAGCGAACACTGAAGCTTTCTTT,-,14,TRBJ1-1,TRBV4-3
CASRKANQPQHF,TGTGCCAGCAGGAAAGCTAATCAGCCCCAGCATTTT,-,12,TRBJ1-5,TRBV28
CASSLAGQGTETQYF,TGTGCCAGCAGCTTAGCAGGACAGGGGACGGAGACCCAGTACTTC,TRBD1,15,TRBJ2-5,TRBV7-9
CASSEANSFYGYTF,TGTGCCAGCAGTGAAGCCAACAGCTTCTATGGCTACACCTTC,-,14,TRBJ1-2,TRBV2
CASRRWGETGNQPQHF,TGTGCCAGCAGGAGGTGGGGAGAGACAGGAAATCAGCCCCAGCATTTT,-,16,TRBJ1-5,TRBV28
CAIGTSGNNEQFF,TGTGCCATCGGGACTAGCGGTAACAATGAGCAGTTCTTC,TRBD2,13,TRBJ2-1,TRBV10-3